A single sample is the source of the 2 T cell receptor beta chains below, sequenced in a study of T cells in Graves' hyperthyroidism and ophthalmopathy. The TCR beta CDR3 regions underwent amplification using RNA transcripts as the source. First-round RT-PCR of the TCR CDR3 relied on the HTBI primer set. TCRdb independently ran MiXCR on the multiplex PCR reads; one entry per CDR3 protein. Of more than 500,000 distinct CDR3 sequences in the sample, roughly 16% were seen once. The source material was blood. The receptors were gathered from a woman aged 30 to 39 with Graves' ophthalmopathy.

This clonotype has a single count. This chain uses TRBV20-1 with TRBJ2-1; TRBD2 aligns across 9 bases. The length of the CDR3 is 14 residues. The germline CDR1 and CDR2 sequences are DFQATT and SNEGSKA (reference sequence). V dropped 3 bases and J dropped 5; count of bases not matched to a gene: 5. CDR3 amino acids: CSASLASGNNEQFF. CDR3 nucleotide sequence: TGCAGTGCTAGTCTGGCTAGCGGGAACAATGAGCAGTTCTTC.

In its sample, this clonotype was seen a few times. J is TRBJ2-1 and V is TRBV10-3, with a possible D match to TRBD2 (6 bases). Trimming shortened V by 11 bases and J by 2 bases, and 13 bases separated the two germline ends. This CDR3 has 13 amino acids. Germline values: CDR1 ENHRY, CDR2 SYGVKD. The CDR3 coding sequence is TGTGCCGGCCGGGGGAACACCTACAATGAGCAGTTCTTC. This sequence encodes CAGRGNTYNEQFF.